The sequence of this T cell receptor (beta chain) was determined in a study of regulatory T cells in long-lasting Graves disease. Study findings and constraints: When disease was persistent, TRBV28, TRBJ1-2 and TRBJ2-5 were the favored segments.

Time point described: persistent/refractory GD, antithyroid drugs over 5 years with positive TRAb. Preparation of the TCR library used RNA extracted from PBMCs. With iRepertoire HTBI primers and Arm-PCR of CDR3 regions, TCR beta libraries were built. TCRdb re-called the multiplex PCR reads with MiXCR, one entry per CDR3 protein. The sample yields 300,000 to 500,000 distinct CDR3 sequences, about a fifth seen once. With respect to this clonotype: Its antigen is not identified.

Germline CDR1 is SQVTM and CDR2 is ANQGSEA. The V end lost 4 bases, the J end lost 1 base, and 7 bases lay between the germline ends. This CDR3 has 12 residues. The gene calls are TRBV29-1 and TRBJ2-5; D is uncertain. The receptor comes from a female donor with Graves disease. The sequenced sample was peripheral blood mononuclear cells (PBMCs), obtained when the disease was refractory, from a patient treated with antithyroid drugs. The CDR3 nucleotides read TGCAGCGTTGCACAGACCCAAGAGACCCAGTACTTC. It is translated as CSVAQTQETQYF.